This TCR beta chain was obtained from a study of control samples from healthy donors and cancer patients (dated by TCRdb to about 2020). Trimming takes 2 bases from V and 7 bases from J, and the germline ends sit 28 bases apart. CDR1 SGDLS and CDR2 YYNGEE are derived from the germline V gene. The CDR3 covers 18 residues, taking in both the cysteine and the phenylalanine. Only the CDR3 portion is preserved as DNA: 54 bases, with reading frame beginning at the first base. Library prep was done by the immunoSEQ multiplex PCR assay. This immuneACCESS table, as held by TCRdb, lists in-frame sequences with V and J called but not all clones. Of the missing ones, under half trace to an unresolved V gene in checked studies; the others have no known cause. The sample data list around 170,000 clones, and about 91% of these were observed just once. The ten top clones hold around 5.1% of the sample. Of note for this clone: Its specific antigen is unknown. Base qualities are not at hand, and no much larger clone is one base apart.

The sequence is built from TRBV9 and TRBJ2-7; the D assignment is uncertain and may be TRBD1 or TRBD2, with 7 bases supporting each. What was sequenced was blood. The source of this sequence is a woman aged 25-40 years in good health. This receptor has the CDR3 CASSVGPIGQAGVYEQYF. The DNA sequence is TGTGCCAGCAGCGTGGGGCCTATCGGACAGGCGGGAGTGTATGAGCAGTACTTC.